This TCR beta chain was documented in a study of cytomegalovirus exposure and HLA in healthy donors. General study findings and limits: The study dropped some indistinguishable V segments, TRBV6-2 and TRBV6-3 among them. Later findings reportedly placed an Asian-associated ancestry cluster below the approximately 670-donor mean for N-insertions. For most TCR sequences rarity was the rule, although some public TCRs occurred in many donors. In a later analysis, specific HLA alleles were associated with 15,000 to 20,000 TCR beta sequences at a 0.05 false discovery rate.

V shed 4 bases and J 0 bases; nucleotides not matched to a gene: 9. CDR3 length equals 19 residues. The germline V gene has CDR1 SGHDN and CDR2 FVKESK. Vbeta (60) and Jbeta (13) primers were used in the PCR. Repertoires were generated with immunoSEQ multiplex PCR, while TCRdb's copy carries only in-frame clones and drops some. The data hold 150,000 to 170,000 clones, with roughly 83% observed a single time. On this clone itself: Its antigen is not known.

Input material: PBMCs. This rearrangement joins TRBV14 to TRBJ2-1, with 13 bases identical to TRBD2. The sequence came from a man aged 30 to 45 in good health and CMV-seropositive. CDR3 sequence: CASSRKGTSGASSYNEQFF. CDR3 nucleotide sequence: TGTGCCAGCAGCCGTAAAGGGACTAGCGGGGCAAGCTCCTACAATGAGCAGTTCTTC. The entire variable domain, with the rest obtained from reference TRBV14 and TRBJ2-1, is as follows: EAGVTQFPSHSVIEKGQTVTLRCDPISGHDNLYWYRRVMGKEIKFLLHFVKESKQDESGMPNNRFLAERTGGTYSTLKVQPAELEDSGVYFCASSRKGTSGASSYNEQFFGPGTRLTVL.